The sequence of this T cell receptor (beta chain) was determined in a study of identical twins. Study-level points and caveats: Twin pairs' shared out-of-frame alpha sequences were enriched in low generation probability.

V was trimmed by 5 bases and J by 2 bases, leaving 11 bases between them. Germline loops: CDR1 SGHRS, CDR2 YFSETQ. CDR3 size: 13 residues. This clonotype was seen many times. Antigen specificity is unknown. Donors were all healthy Caucasians. Template switching added a universal primer site; cDNA carried unique molecular identifiers. MiXCR, run by TCRdb on the 5' RACE reads, gives a single entry per CDR3 protein. The sample lists more than 250,000 distinct CDR3 sequences, roughly 8.6% occurring once. The sample also formed part of further work on yellow fever vaccine responses in identical twins.

The chain combines TRBV5-1 with TRBJ2-7, with D possibly TRBD1 on 5 matching bases. This sequence originates from a woman aged 18-29 years in good health. Sequencing was performed on memory (CD45RO+) T cells sorted from blood. The CDR3 sequence: CASRAVGAYEQYF. In DNA form, the CDR3 reads TGCGCCAGCAGGGCCGTAGGGGCCTACGAGCAGTACTTC.